This TCR beta chain was obtained from a study of shared clonotypes between healthy human individuals. Several immunoSEQ plates received, in even portions, the genomic DNA of each subset. In the original analysis: ImmunoSEQ output lacked quality scores and full-length reads, limiting matched filtering. Assay: immunoSEQ multiplex PCR; the TCRdb copy retains only in-frame clones and omits some. For V, J and clone size, that table is used; D and trimming come from the DNA. The table includes about 2 million clones, about 94% detected once. CDR1 and CDR2 from the germline V gene are GTSNPN and SVGIG (reference sequence). There are 13 residues in the CDR3. CD45RO-negative CD8 cells positively selected for CCR7 made up the naive population, which excluded terminally differentiated effector memory CD45RA+ cells.

The sequenced sample was naive CD8+ T cells sorted from blood. This clonotype was obtained from a young man in good health. The rearrangement uses TRBV30 and TRBJ1-5; weak D call: TRBD1 (5 bases). For the CDR3, the DNA is TGTGCTGCGGGACCCACCAGCAATCAGCCCCAGCATTTT. As protein: CAAGPTSNQPQHF. Filled out from reference TRBV30 and TRBJ1-5, the complete variable domain reads SQTIHQWPATLVQPVGSPLSLECTVEGTSNPNLYWYRQAAGRGLQLLFYSVGIGQISSEVPQNLSASRPQDRQFILSSKKLLLSDSGFYLCAAGPTSNQPQHFGDGTRLSIL.